This is a list of T cell receptor beta chains from one sample in a study of T cell repertoires in cytomegalovirus infection. TCRdb used MiXCR to reprocess the reads, holding one entry per CDR3 protein. The sample holds around 350,000 distinct CDR3 sequences; 18% are singletons and the top ten take less than 9.5%. Sequencing was done on a sample of PBMCs. These receptor sequences come from a human donor in good health (CMV status not recorded). Some clones in this sample may be carry-over from other donors' samples. CDR3s leave out the opening cysteine and the closing phenylalanine or tryptophan. The D gene is left open where the match is weak. Clone size appears in some rows only: once, few, many, or a class for an expanded clone.

cdr3_aa v_call d_call clone_size j_call
ASNPGTRTDEQF TRBV6-1 TRBD2 few TRBJ2-1
ASKGARAMNTEAF TRBV2 - many TRBJ1-1
ASSPKYGQEVF TRBV6-2/TRBV6-3 TRBD1 - TRBJ1-1
ASSLGEEETQY TRBV11-2 - many TRBJ2-5
ASIPNNPPGSLGTQY TRBV7-9 - many TRBJ2-5
ASSYSLRDRGTAYSNQPQH TRBV6-2/TRBV6-3 TRBD1 few TRBJ1-5
ASSFLGRATGELF TRBV12-3/TRBV12-4 - few TRBJ2-2
ASSLRLREGDNSPLH TRBV7-2 - many TRBJ1-6
ASSILGAGSNQPQH TRBV19 - - TRBJ1-5
AISEPAGTGLNEQF TRBV10-3 - few TRBJ2-1
ASSFPSRAQY TRBV28 - many TRBJ2-5
ASSTLQGAQREKLF TRBV19 TRBD1 few TRBJ1-4
ASSIGGGRGKNIQY TRBV7-2 - many TRBJ2-4
ASSSDPLGQGGGQPQH TRBV5-1 TRBD1 - TRBJ1-5
ASSFSSGALNNEQF TRBV5-4 - - TRBJ2-1
ASSPSAGDQPQH TRBV23-1 - - TRBJ1-5
AISEYAGGSYNEQF TRBV10-3 TRBD2 few TRBJ2-1
ASTYRDSNQPQH TRBV25-1 - few TRBJ1-5
ASSNPGTGNNEQF TRBV19 TRBD1 - TRBJ2-1
ASSHRQAPPNYGYT TRBV4-2 - many TRBJ1-2
ASSFSRGTEAF TRBV11-2 - many TRBJ1-1
ASSSLRGRGTDTQY TRBV7-9 TRBD2 many TRBJ2-3
ASKGQGFNQPQH TRBV19 TRBD1 - TRBJ1-5
ASIPGPPRRNTIY TRBV6-1 - few TRBJ1-3
ASSLLIGPEETQY TRBV7-8 - many TRBJ2-5
ASSGGAGRTDTQY TRBV7-9 - few TRBJ2-3
ASSPPGEGTYTQY TRBV7-6 - many TRBJ2-3
AISEAELNTEAF TRBV10-3 - few TRBJ1-1
ASTPFGTEAF TRBV12-3/TRBV12-4 - few TRBJ1-1
ASSRTGATGELF TRBV19 TRBD1 few TRBJ2-2
ASSQDSANTGELF TRBV4-3 - few TRBJ2-2
SARDRGGQY TRBV20-1 - - TRBJ2-5
ASSYSIYGGTEAF TRBV6-5 - many TRBJ1-1
ASSSRTGLNSPLH TRBV7-2 TRBD1 few TRBJ1-6
AIAERTAEPQH TRBV10-3 - few TRBJ1-5
ASHPFGTGANVLT TRBV18 - - TRBJ2-6
ASSYLDRAFGYT TRBV6-1 TRBD1 many TRBJ1-2
ANKNGLGIAGELF TRBV2 TRBD2 - TRBJ2-2
ASSPSHLGRAYNEQF TRBV7-2 - - TRBJ2-1
ASSEVRAGTDTQY TRBV2 - - TRBJ2-3
ATSREDRSGSGGYT TRBV15 TRBD1 many TRBJ1-2
ASSLDRFTEAF TRBV7-2 - many TRBJ1-1
ASSEYSNRRGRWWQPQH TRBV25-1 TRBD1 - TRBJ1-5
SVRLAINEQF TRBV20-1 - - TRBJ2-1
ASSYTGSNSPLH TRBV12-3/TRBV12-4 - many TRBJ1-6
ASSRDRGRHGYT TRBV11-2 TRBD1 many TRBJ1-2
ASSRMTGMGTGELF TRBV19 TRBD1 many TRBJ2-2
SAETSGINEQF TRBV20-1 TRBD2 - TRBJ2-1
ASTGDRGVTGELF TRBV12-3/TRBV12-4 TRBD1 - TRBJ2-2
SAGGGATDTQY TRBV20-1 TRBD2 few TRBJ2-3
ASSLARDRVYEQY TRBV7-8 - few TRBJ2-7
ASSGGLALFYEQY TRBV10-2 - - TRBJ2-7
ASSQWERTEAF TRBV3-1 - - TRBJ1-1
ASSLRTSGTGELF TRBV11-2 TRBD2 few TRBJ2-2
ATSRDSGRETQY TRBV15 - many TRBJ2-5
ASSFPYSNQPQH TRBV28 - few TRBJ1-5
ASSLGGLRSKNIQY TRBV12-3/TRBV12-4 - - TRBJ2-4
ASRSLAGGGNEQF TRBV2 TRBD2 - TRBJ2-1
ASSEGRPSTDTQY TRBV5-1 - many TRBJ2-3